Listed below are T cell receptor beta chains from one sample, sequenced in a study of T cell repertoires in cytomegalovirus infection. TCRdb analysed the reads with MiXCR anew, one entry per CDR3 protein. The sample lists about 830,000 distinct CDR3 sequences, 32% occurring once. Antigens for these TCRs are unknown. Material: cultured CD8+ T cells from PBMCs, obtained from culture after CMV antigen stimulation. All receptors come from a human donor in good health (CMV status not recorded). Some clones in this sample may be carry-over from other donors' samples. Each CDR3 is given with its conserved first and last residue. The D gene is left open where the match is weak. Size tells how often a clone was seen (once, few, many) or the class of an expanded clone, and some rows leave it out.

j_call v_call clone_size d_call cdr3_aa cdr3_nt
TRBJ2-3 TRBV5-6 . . CASSLEDNTDTQYF TGTGCCAGCAGCTTGGAGGACAACACAGATACGCAGTATTTT
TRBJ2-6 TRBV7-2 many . CASSFYSIYSGANVLTF TGTGCCAGCAGCTTTTACAGCATCTACTCTGGGGCCAACGTCCTGACTTTC
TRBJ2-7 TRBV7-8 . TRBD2 CASSLTSGESYKQYF TGTGCCAGCAGCTTGACTAGCGGGGAGTCCTACAAGCAGTACTTC
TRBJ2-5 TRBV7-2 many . CASSYTTRAQETQYF TGTGCCAGCAGCTACACGACCAGGGCCCAAGAGACCCAGTACTTC
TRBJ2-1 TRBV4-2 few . CASSRRAVGSYNEQFF TGTGCCAGCAGCCGGAGGGCAGTAGGTTCCTACAATGAGCAGTTCTTC
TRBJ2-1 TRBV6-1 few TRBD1 CAIPLPGGDEQFF TGTGCCATTCCGCTTCCAGGGGGCGATGAGCAGTTCTTC
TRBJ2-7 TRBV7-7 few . CASSERTDTYEQYF TGTGCTAGCAGCGAGAGGACAGACACCTACGAGCAGTACTTC
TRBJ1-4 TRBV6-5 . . CASTQGAGMELFF TGTGCCAGCACCCAGGGAGCAGGGATGGAACTGTTTTTT
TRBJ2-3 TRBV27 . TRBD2 CASGASGGAGDTQYF TGTGCCAGCGGGGCTAGCGGGGGGGCGGGAGATACGCAGTATTTT
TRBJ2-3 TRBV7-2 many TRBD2 CASSFVAGGADTQYF TGTGCCAGCAGCTTTGTAGCGGGGGGGGCAGATACGCAGTATTTT
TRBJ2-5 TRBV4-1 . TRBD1 CASSPGPGGSRAETQYF TGCGCCAGCAGCCCAGGACCAGGGGGTTCCCGCGCGGAGACCCAGTACTTC
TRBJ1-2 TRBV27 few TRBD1 CASSTGTGHGYTF TGTGCCAGCAGTACCGGGACAGGACATGGCTACACCTTC